The 8 T cell receptor beta chains below were found in one sample sequenced in a study of glioma-infiltrating T cells. Using RNA template, CDR3s of TCR alpha and beta were amplified with iRepertoire arm-PCR. Using its own MiXCR run on the multiplex PCR reads, TCRdb lists one record per CDR3 protein. The sample includes under 150,000 distinct CDR3 sequences, approximately 26% seen only once; the top ten take under 35%. Sequencing used glioma tissue, nonneoplastic brain tissue, or PBMCs (not recorded which). The receptors stem from a human donor with low-grade glioma or glioblastoma, undergoing nonglioma brain surgery, or in good health (not recorded which).

As for this clonotype: The junction shows a germline mismatch at one end, possibly a read error. The chain links TRBV7-9 to TRBJ2-3, with D unclear. Germline CDR1 is SEHNR and CDR2 is FQNEAQ (reference sequence). CDR3 length equals 14 residues. The CDR3 spells CASSPDTSTDTKYF. In DNA form, the CDR3 reads TGTGCCAGCAGCCCAGACACGAGCACAGATACGAAGTATTTT.

The chain joins TRBV20-1 to TRBJ1-1; a weak D match, TRBD1 (5 bases). CDR1 is DFQATT and CDR2 is SNEGSKA in the germline V gene (reference sequence). CDR3 size: 13 residues. V lost 6 bases and J 1 base, leaving 12 bases between the germline ends. The CDR3 here is CSAPGPTNTEAFF. In nucleotides, the CDR3 is TGCAGTGCCCCGGGACCGACGAACACTGAAGCTTTCTTT.

In this sample, this clonotype turned up a few times. The rearrangement links TRBV10-2 to TRBJ1-1; no reliable D call. V was cut by 3 bases and J by 1 base, with 6 bases left in between. Germline-derived CDR1 and CDR2 are WSHSY and SAAADI. The CDR3 has 13 residues. The chain's CDR3 is CASSERGNTEAFF. CDR3 sequence (DNA): TGCGCCAGCAGTGAAAGAGGGAACACTGAAGCTTTCTTT.

To note about this clonotype: This may be a read error: a much more frequent sequence differs by one nucleotide. The chain couples TRBV6-2 or TRBV6-3 to TRBJ2-3, with D possibly being TRBD2 (5 bases). Trimming removed 6 bases at V and 7 bases at J, with 11 bases between. Germline CDR1 reads MNHEY; CDR2 reads SVGEGT. The CDR3 has 12 amino acids. The chain's CDR3 is CASSIDGNTQYF. For the CDR3, the DNA is TGTGCCAGCAGCATAGACGGGAATACGCAGTATTTT.

The gene calls are TRBV2 and TRBJ1-5; weak D call: TRBD1 (5 bases). Germline CDR1 is SNHLY and CDR2 is FYNNEI. The V end was cut by 4 bases, the J end by 2 bases, with 12 bases between. The CDR3 is made up of 15 amino acids. DNA for the CDR3: TGTGCCAGCAGTGGCCAGGGATGGGGCAATCAGCCCCAGCATTTT. Amino acids: CASSGQGWGNQPQHF.

This clonotype was counted ten times or more. The chain joins TRBV20-1 to TRBJ1-2; no clear D. Germline loops: CDR1 DFQATT, CDR2 SNEGSKA (reference sequence). Trimming pared 3 bases from V and 7 bases from J, leaving 6 bases between. The CDR3 length is 10 residues. Written as DNA, the CDR3 is TGCAGTGCTAGTGGGGTTGGCTACACCTTC. As protein: CSASGVGYTF.

This sequence joins TRBV4-1 and TRBJ2-1; D remains ambiguous. There are 14 residues in the CDR3. Trimming pared 4 bases from V and 4 bases from J, leaving 11 bases between. In germline, CDR1 is MGHRA, CDR2 YSYEKL. The CDR3 DNA is TGCGCCAGCAGCCCAAAGGACGGATACAATGAGCAGTTCTTC. It codes for CASSPKDGYNEQFF.

This clonotype was detected many times. CDR3 residues: CASSIGYGANVLTF. DNA of the CDR3: TGTGCCAGTAGTATAGGATACGGGGCCAACGTCCTGACTTTC. The J gene is TRBJ2-6, the V gene TRBV19; D uncertain. The CDR3 consists of 14 residues. Germline V gives CDR1 LNHDA, CDR2 SQIVND (reference sequence). V lost 1 base to trimming and J lost 4 bases, with 5 bases between them.